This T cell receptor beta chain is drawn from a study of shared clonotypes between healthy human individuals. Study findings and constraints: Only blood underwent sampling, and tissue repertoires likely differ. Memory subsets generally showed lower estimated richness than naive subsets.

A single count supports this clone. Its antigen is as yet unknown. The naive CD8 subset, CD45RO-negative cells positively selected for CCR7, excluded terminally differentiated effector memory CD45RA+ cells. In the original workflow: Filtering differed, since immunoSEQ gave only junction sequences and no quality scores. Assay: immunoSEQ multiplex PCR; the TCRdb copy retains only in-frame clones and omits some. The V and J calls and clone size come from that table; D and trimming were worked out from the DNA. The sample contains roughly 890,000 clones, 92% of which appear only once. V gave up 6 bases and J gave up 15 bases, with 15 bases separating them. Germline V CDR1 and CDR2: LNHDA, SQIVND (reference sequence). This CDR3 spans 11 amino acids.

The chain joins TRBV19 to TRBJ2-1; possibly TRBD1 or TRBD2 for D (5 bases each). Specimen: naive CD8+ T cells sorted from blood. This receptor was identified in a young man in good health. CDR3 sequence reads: CASSRQRGRFF. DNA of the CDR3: TGTGCCAGTAGCCGACAGAGGGGAAGGTTCTTC. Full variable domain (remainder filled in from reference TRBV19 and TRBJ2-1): DGGITQSPKYLFRKEGQNVTLSCEQNLNHDAMYWYRQDPGQGLRLIYYSQIVNDFQKGDIAEGYSVSREKKESFPLTVTSAQKNPTAFYLCASSRQRGRFFGPGTRLTVL.